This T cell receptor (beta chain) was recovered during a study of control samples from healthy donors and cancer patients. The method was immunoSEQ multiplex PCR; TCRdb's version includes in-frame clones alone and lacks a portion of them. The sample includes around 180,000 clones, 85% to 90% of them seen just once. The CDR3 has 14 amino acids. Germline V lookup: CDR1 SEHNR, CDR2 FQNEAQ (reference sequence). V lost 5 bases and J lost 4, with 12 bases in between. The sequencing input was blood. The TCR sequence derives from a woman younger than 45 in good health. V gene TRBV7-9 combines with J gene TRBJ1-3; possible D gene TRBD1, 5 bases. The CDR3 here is CASSPGNRGNTIYF. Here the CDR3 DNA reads TGTGCCAGCAGCCCCGGCAACAGGGGAAACACCATATATTTT.